What follows are 12 T cell receptor beta chains derived from one specimen sequenced in a study of T cell repertoires in cytomegalovirus infection. MiXCR was run by TCRdb on the reads, yielding one entry per CDR3 protein. The sample comprises 250,000 or so distinct CDR3 sequences, 17% of which are singletons, and less than 60% rests with the top ten. The specimen sequenced was CD8+ T cells from PBMCs. The receptors originated from a human donor in good health (CMV status not recorded). Some clones in this sample may be carry-over from other donors' samples.

This clonotype has only one observation. The V and J genes are TRBV4-1 and TRBJ2-7; TRBD1 aligns across 8 bases. Germline assignment: CDR1 MGHRA and CDR2 YSYEKL. The CDR3 is 14 residues long. Germline trimming cut 1 base from V and 3 bases from J; bases unmatched to any gene: 2. CDR3 region: CASSQVDRVYEQYF. As DNA, the CDR3 is TGCGCCAGCAGCCAAGTGGACAGGGTCTACGAGCAGTACTTC.

This clonotype was detected a few times. The V gene is TRBV2, the J gene TRBJ1-2, with 7 bases matching TRBD1. The CDR3 length is 14 residues. Germline CDR1 is SNHLY and CDR2 is FYNNEI. V dropped 3 bases and J dropped 10; count of bases not matched to a gene: 11. CDR3 region: CASSEDRDRDDYTF. CDR3 DNA sequence: TGTGCCAGCAGTGAGGACCGGGACAGAGATGACTACACCTTC.

This clonotype was detected only a few times. This sequence joins TRBV7-9 and TRBJ1-6, with TRBD1 identical over 9 bases. Germline V gene sequence: CDR1 SEHNR, CDR2 FQNEAQ (reference sequence). Trimming removed 5 bases from V and 9 bases from J; junction bases left unmatched: 11. This CDR3 comprises 16 residues. CDR3 residues: CASSSLWTGASSPLHF. The CDR3 DNA reads as TGTGCCAGCAGCAGCCTTTGGACAGGGGCAAGTTCACCCCTCCACTTT. The whole variable domain, filled in from reference TRBV7-9 and TRBJ1-6, reads DTGVSQNPRHKITKRGQNVTFRCDPISEHNRLYWYRQTLGQGPEFLTYFQNEAQLEKSRLLSDRFSAERPKGSFSTLEIQRTEQGDSAMYLCASSSLWTGASSPLHFGNGTRLTVT.

The chain joins TRBV7-9 to TRBJ1-6, with a possible D match to TRBD1 (6 bases). The CDR3 spans 16 residues. Germline V gene data show CDR1 as SEHNR and CDR2 as FQNEAQ (reference sequence). V was shortened by 6 bases and J by 2 bases, with 14 bases between the two germline ends. The CDR3: CASRPNRETYNSPLHF. CDR3 DNA sequence: TGTGCCAGCAGGCCGAACAGGGAAACCTATAATTCACCCCTCCACTTT.

The chain links TRBV11-2 to TRBJ2-3; 14 bases align to TRBD2. With 1 base clipped from V and 2 bases from J, the junction kept 14 bases outside the gene matches. Germline CDR1 is SGHAT and CDR2 is FQNNGV. The CDR3 is 21 residues long. Here the CDR3 reads CASSLVAWGLAGATPTDTQYF. For the CDR3, the DNA is TGTGCCAGCAGCTTAGTGGCATGGGGACTAGCGGGGGCGACGCCCACAGATACGCAGTATTTT.

This clonotype was counted between two and nine times. V and J are TRBV9 and TRBJ2-7; tentatively, D is TRBD2 (6 bases). V lost 3 bases and J 2 bases, leaving 15 bases between the germline ends. This CDR3 has 15 amino acids. Germline V gene data show CDR1 as SGDLS and CDR2 as YYNGEE. The CDR3 is CASSETWEDPYEQYF. In DNA form, the CDR3 reads TGTGCCAGCAGCGAGACCTGGGAGGATCCCTACGAGCAGTACTTC.

V and J are TRBV6-1 and TRBJ1-5; D is undetermined. V was cut by 2 bases and J by 2 bases, with 7 bases left in between. Germline CDR1 is MNHNS and CDR2 is SASEGT. The CDR3 covers 14 residues. CDR3 in DNA: TGTGCCAGCAGTGAACGTATGGGCAATCAGCCCCAGCATTTT. Protein sequence: CASSERMGNQPQHF.

The rearrangement uses TRBV2 and TRBJ2-1; D perhaps matches TRBD1 (6 bases). The V and J ends lost 1 base and 7 bases respectively, with 8 bases between them. Germline V CDR1 and CDR2: SNHLY, FYNNEI. The CDR3 contains 13 residues. The CDR3, as DNA: TGTGCCAGCAGTGAAGTAGGGGGTAATGAGCAGTTCTTC. Protein: CASSEVGGNEQFF.

A note on this clonotype: One base away lies a much larger clone, so this may be a sequencing read error. The chain employs TRBV4-1 and TRBJ1-6; D gene unclear. The CDR3 contains 16 residues. Germline V gene lookup returns CDR1 MGHRA and CDR2 YSYEKL. CDR3 loop: CASNQEGLADYSPLHF. The CDR3 DNA reads as TGCGCCAGCAACCAAGAAGGCCTAGCGGATTATTCACCCCTCCACTTT.

The V call is TRBV5-1, the J call TRBJ1-2; a weak D match, TRBD1 (5 bases). CDR1 and CDR2 (germline): SGHRS, YFSETQ. The CDR3 runs to 14 residues. V was pared by 5 bases and J by 8 bases, with 19 bases between. As DNA, the CDR3 is TGCGCCAGCAGGTTTAGGGGCGAGATGGGAGGCTACACCTTC. Amino acids: CASRFRGEMGGYTF.

The chain uses TRBV4-1 and TRBJ1-3; D is possibly TRBD1 (6 bases). Looked up from germline, CDR1 is MGHRA and CDR2 is YSYEKL. With 0 bases removed from V and 0 bases from J, the gap between germline ends came to 15 bases. The CDR3 loop spans 18 amino acids. CDR3 loop: CASSQEPSGTISGNTIYF. For the CDR3, the DNA is TGCGCCAGCAGCCAAGAACCGTCGGGGACAATCTCTGGAAACACCATATATTTT.

The J gene is TRBJ2-3, the V gene TRBV2, with 12 bases lining up with TRBD2. Germline values: CDR1 SNHLY, CDR2 FYNNEI. CDR3 length: 16 amino acids. With V trimmed by 9 bases and J by 2 bases, 9 bases remained unmatched. CDR3 nucleotide sequence: TGTGCCAGTGGACTAGCGGGGTGGGGGGTCACAGATACGCAGTATTTT. Translating it yields CASGLAGWGVTDTQYF.